This T cell receptor (beta chain) was sequenced for a study of cytomegalovirus exposure and HLA in healthy donors. The length of the CDR3 is 15 residues. Trimming pared 1 base from V and 5 bases from J, leaving 15 bases between. Germline CDR1 MGHDK, CDR2 SYGVNS. A multiplex PCR was run with 60 Vbeta primers and 13 Jbeta primers. The method was immunoSEQ multiplex PCR; TCRdb's version includes in-frame clones alone and lacks a portion of them. The repertoire holds about 200,000 clones, with about 86% as singletons. Sequencing was done on a sample of PBMCs. The V gene is TRBV25-1, the J gene TRBJ2-7; D possibly corresponds to TRBD2 (5 bases). The receptor comes from a woman between 25 and 40 years old in good health and CMV-seronegative. The CDR3 nucleotides are TGTGCCAGCAGTGAATTCGGGGAGAAGGAAGACGAGCAGTACTTC. The encoded protein is CASSEFGEKEDEQYF.